Shown below are 29 T cell receptor beta chains from a single sample sequenced in a study of cytomegalovirus exposure and HLA in healthy donors. PCR amplification relied on 60 Vbeta primers (plus 13 Jbeta primers). Using immunoSEQ multiplex PCR, the repertoire was profiled, and TCRdb retains in-frame clones only, with some absent. The table records tens of thousands of clones, roughly 50% of them present only once. Material for sequencing was PBMCs. The receptors here all came from a woman between 40 and 50 years old in good health and CMV-seropositive.

The chain recombines TRBV18 with TRBJ1-1; 8 nucleotides line up with TRBD1. Germline V gene data show CDR1 as KGHSH and CDR2 as LQKENI. CDR3 length: 13 residues. The V segment lost 7 bases and the J segment 1 base; nucleotides outside the gene matches: 2. The CDR3 DNA sequence: TGTGCCAGCTTTACAGGGGGGAACACTGAAGCTTTCTTT. It specifies CASFTGGNTEAFF.

CDR3 sequence reads: CASSFGGTDTQYF. Here the CDR3 DNA reads TGTGCCAGCAGCTTCGGAGGCACAGATACGCAGTATTTT. The genes are TRBV7-2 and TRBJ2-3; no definite D call. V was cut by 3 bases and J by 1 base, with 5 bases left in between. This CDR3 spans 13 amino acids. Germline assignment: CDR1 SGHTA and CDR2 FQGNSA.

The V and J genes are TRBV7-9 and TRBJ1-1; tentative D call: TRBD1 (6 bases). V gave up 3 bases and J gave up 2 bases, with 13 bases separating them. Germline-derived CDR1 and CDR2 are SEHNR and FQNEAQ (reference sequence). The CDR3 runs to 15 residues. In DNA, the CDR3 is TGTGCCAGCAGCTTGGGACATAACGGCAACACTGAAGCTTTCTTT. It is translated as CASSLGHNGNTEAFF.

This CDR3 is CASSLTSGGGNEQYF. For the CDR3, the DNA is TGTGCCAGCAGCCTGACTAGCGGGGGAGGCAACGAGCAGTACTTC. The J gene is TRBJ2-5, the V gene TRBV6-5; TRBD2 matches at 12 bases. Near its end, the DNA agrees better with TRBJ2-7, so the J call may be wrong. From germline, CDR1 is MNHEY and CDR2 SVGAGI. This CDR3 is 15 amino acids long.

In this sample, this clone turned up once. The rearrangement joins TRBV23-1 to TRBJ2-4; no clear D. TRBV23-1 is assigned to the ORF class and has an uncertain function. V was cut by 2 bases and J by 0 bases, with 11 bases left in between. The CDR3 runs to 16 residues. The DNA for the CDR3 is TGCGCCAGCAGTCAAGTGAGCGCAATAGCCAAAAACATTCAGTACTTC. The encoded protein is CASSQVSAIAKNIQYF.

The CDR3 bases are TGCGCCAGCAGCCCGGGCGCGGGGGCCTACGAGCAGTACTTC. Translating it yields CASSPGAGAYEQYF. The chain employs TRBV5-1 and TRBJ2-7; TRBD2 matches 7 bases. There are 14 residues in the CDR3. V lost 4 bases, J lost 2 bases, and 6 bases stayed unmatched. Germline CDR1 SGHRS, CDR2 YFSETQ.

The V call is TRBV6-1, the J call TRBJ2-3; 8 bases line up with TRBD2. Germline V gives CDR1 MNHNS, CDR2 SASEGT. Trimming took 7 bases from V and 1 from J; bases not matched to a gene: 7. The CDR3 spans 15 residues. The CDR3 nucleotides are TGTGCCAGCATCCGACGAGCGGGGGGCACAGATACGCAGTATTTT. It specifies CASIRRAGGTDTQYF.

The chain employs TRBV9 and TRBJ2-1; 9 bases are shared with TRBD1. Germline loops: CDR1 SGDLS, CDR2 YYNGEE. V shed 4 bases, J shed 6 bases, and the junction held 11 bases outside the gene matches. The CDR3 contains 16 residues. The CDR3 region has the DNA TGTGCCAGCAGCCCCGATCCGGGACAGGGTGTCAATGAGCAGTTCTTC. It specifies CASSPDPGQGVNEQFF.

This clone has just a few counts. The chain has TRBV4-1 and TRBJ2-5; D is ambiguous. The V end was cut by 1 base, the J end by 1 base, with 4 bases between. The CDR3 has 13 amino acids. The germline V gene encodes CDR1 MGHRA and CDR2 YSYEKL. The CDR3 region has the DNA TGCGCCAGCAGCCAAGGGCCCCAAGAGACCCAGTACTTC. Encoded protein: CASSQGPQETQYF.

The chain has TRBV5-1 and TRBJ1-6; D is possibly TRBD1 (6 bases). The V gene lost 0 bases and the J gene lost 9 bases, with 10 bases spanning the gap. CDR3 size: 14 residues. CDR1 and CDR2 (germline): SGHRS, YFSETQ. CDR3 DNA sequence: TGCGCCAGCAGCTTGGGAGGGGGTAGTTCACCCCTCCACTTT. Protein sequence: CASSLGGGSSPLHF.

The V gene is TRBV19, the J gene TRBJ1-5; 8 bases are a match to TRBD1. CDR3 length: 15 residues. The germline V gene encodes CDR1 LNHDA and CDR2 SQIVND (reference sequence). V shed 4 bases and J 2 bases; nucleotides not matched to a gene: 4. This CDR3 reads CASSKQGEGNQPQHF. CDR3 coding DNA: TGTGCCAGTAGTAAACAGGGGGAGGGCAATCAGCCCCAGCATTTT.

The chain recombines TRBV4-2 with TRBJ2-7; 8 bases line up with TRBD2. This CDR3 has 17 residues. V trimming: 0 bases; J trimming: 2 bases; junction bases outside the gene matches: 9. The germline V gene encodes CDR1 LGHNA and CDR2 YNFKEQ. CDR3 sequence: CASSQELGTRTPYEQYF. For the CDR3, the DNA is TGTGCCAGCAGCCAAGAATTGGGGACTAGGACCCCCTACGAGCAGTACTTC.

This chain connects TRBV5-1 to TRBJ1-2; D not resolved. Trimming took off 4 bases at V and 6 bases at J, with 10 bases between the two ends. The CDR3 length is 12 residues. Germline V gene lookup returns CDR1 SGHRS and CDR2 YFSETQ. The CDR3 nucleotides read TGCGCCAGCAGCGAGGAACAAAATGGCTACACCTTC. It translates to CASSEEQNGYTF. The whole variable domain, remainder taken from reference TRBV5-1 and TRBJ1-2, is KAGVTQTPRYLIKTRGQQVTLSCSPISGHRSVSWYQQTPGQGLQFLFEYFSETQRNKGNFPGRFSGRQFSNSRSEMNVSTLELGDSALYLCASSEEQNGYTFGSGTRLTVV.

V usage is TRBV19 and J usage is TRBJ1-2, with 8 bases aligning to TRBD1. The J segment lost 7 bases and the V segment lost 3 bases, leaving 7 bases of the junction unmatched. The CDR3 consists of 14 residues. The germline CDR1 and CDR2 sequences are LNHDA and SQIVND (reference sequence). In DNA form, the CDR3 reads TGTGCCAGTAGTATCAACGGACAGGGTACTGGCTACACCTTC. It is translated as CASSINGQGTGYTF.

The chain recombines TRBV21-1 with TRBJ1-2; the table's D gene call, TRBD1, was not cross checked with the DNA. TRBV21-1 corresponds to a pseudogene. The CDR3 has 14 residues. This chain's CDR3 is CASRARGCNYGYTF. The CDR3 DNA reads TGTGCCAGCAGGGCCAGGGGGTGTAACTATGGCTACACCTTC.

The chain combines TRBV10-3 with TRBJ2-4, with 10 bases identical to TRBD1. The V gene's germline CDR1 is ENHRY and CDR2 SYGVKD. The CDR3 runs 16 residues. Trimming cost V 10 bases and J 3 bases; bases outside gene matches: 12. CDR3 amino acids: CATGGTGDFVKNIQYF. DNA of the CDR3: TGTGCCACCGGCGGGACAGGGGACTTTGTCAAAAACATTCAGTACTTC.

This clone was recorded a few times. The chain links TRBV6-6 to TRBJ1-4; 9 bases agree with TRBD1. In germline, CDR1 is MNHNY, CDR2 SVGAGI (reference sequence). The CDR3 totals 14 residues. Germline trimming cut 6 bases from V and 6 bases from J; bases unmatched to any gene: 5. The CDR3 DNA follows: TGTGCCAGCAGACCGGGACAGGGTGATGAAAAACTGTTTTTT. This sequence encodes CASRPGQGDEKLFF.

The rearrangement joins TRBV19 to TRBJ2-3; weak D call: TRBD1 (6 bases). The CDR3 is made up of 21 amino acids. Germline V lookup: CDR1 LNHDA, CDR2 SQIVND (reference sequence). The V and J ends lost 1 base and 2 bases respectively, with 28 bases between them. CDR3 bases: TGTGCCAGTAGTATAGTCCGGCGGGTGACAGGTTCAATTGGGAACACAGATACGCAGTATTTT. It yields the protein CASSIVRRVTGSIGNTDTQYF.

This clone was detected only a few times. V gene TRBV4-2 combines with J gene TRBJ2-3; D unresolved. Germline assignment: CDR1 LGHNA and CDR2 YNFKEQ. The CDR3 runs to 13 residues. V lost 2 bases, J lost 4 bases, and 7 bases lay in between. CDR3: CASSQSESDTQYF. CDR3 DNA: TGTGCCAGCAGCCAAAGTGAGTCAGATACGCAGTATTTT.

The chain carries TRBV4-3 and TRBJ2-2, with 7 bases that match TRBD1. CDR1 and CDR2 from the germline V gene are LGHNA and YSLEER. V shed 1 base and J 6 bases; nucleotides not matched to a gene: 8. This CDR3 spans 16 amino acids. The CDR3 spells CASSQAPTGTAGELFF. The CDR3 DNA reads as TGCGCCAGCAGCCAAGCCCCGACCGGGACAGCCGGGGAGCTGTTTTTT.

This clone occurred a few times. The chain joins TRBV5-8 to TRBJ2-4; D is unresolved. CDR1 is SGHTS, CDR2 YDEGEE, per germline. Deletions cut 6 bases from V and 4 bases from J, with 5 bases between. The CDR3 has 11 residues. In nucleotides, the CDR3 is TGTGCCAGCATCGAGAAAAACATTCAGTACTTC. Its translation: CASIEKNIQYF.

This clone was counted between two and nine times. The genes are TRBV19 and TRBJ1-5; perhaps TRBD1 as D (5 bases). Deletions cut 6 bases from V and 0 bases from J, with 12 bases between. Germline loops: CDR1 LNHDA, CDR2 SQIVND (reference sequence). The CDR3 contains 15 residues. CDR3 loop: CASRGRGNSNQPQHF. CDR3 nucleotide sequence: TGTGCCAGTAGAGGGCGGGGGAATAGCAATCAGCCCCAGCATTTT.

The chain links TRBV5-1 to TRBJ2-5; D might be TRBD1 (5 bases). Germline V gene data show CDR1 as SGHRS and CDR2 as YFSETQ. The length of the CDR3 is 16 residues. V was shortened by 0 bases and J by 1 base, with 13 bases between the two germline ends. Here the CDR3 reads CASSLGVRVTQETQYF. DNA for the CDR3: TGCGCCAGCAGCTTGGGAGTCAGGGTTACCCAAGAGACCCAGTACTTC.

The chain joins TRBV28 to TRBJ2-7, with unresolved D. This CDR3 comprises 11 residues. Trimming stripped 1 base from V and 6 bases from J, with 4 bases between. CDR1 and CDR2 (germline): MDHEN, SYDVKM. The CDR3 nucleotides are TGTGCCAGCAGTTTATCTCTCGAGCAGTACTTC. It codes for CASSLSLEQYF.

The chain is built from TRBV4-3 and TRBJ1-4; no definite D call. Looked up from germline, CDR1 is LGHNA and CDR2 is YSLEER. The ends were cut back, 2 bases at V and 3 bases at J, with 10 bases in the middle. CDR3 size: 15 residues. The CDR3 sequence: CASSQSGSANEKLFF. The CDR3 nucleotides are TGCGCCAGCAGCCAATCGGGATCTGCTAATGAAAAACTGTTTTTT.

The chain combines TRBV5-6 with TRBJ1-1, with TRBD1 as a possible D gene (6 bases). Trimming cost V 0 bases and J 3 bases, with 9 bases left between them. The germline gives CDR1 SGHDT, CDR2 YYEEEE. This CDR3 has 14 residues. CDR3: CASSLGPGDTEAFF. The CDR3 DNA reads TGTGCCAGCAGCTTGGGTCCAGGGGACACTGAAGCTTTCTTT.

This clone was seen a handful of times. The missing conserved phenylalanine or tryptophan at the end of this CDR3 makes a read error likely. The rearrangement links TRBV4-1 to TRBJ1-4; no firm D call. Trimming removed 3 bases at V and 8 bases at J, with 7 bases between. This CDR3 has 12 residues. Germline V gives CDR1 MGHRA, CDR2 YSYEKL. CDR3 loop: CASSHAGEKLFV. For the CDR3, the DNA is TGCGCCAGCAGCCACGCCGGGGAAAAACTGTTTGTT.

The rearrangement links TRBV5-6 to TRBJ2-1; possible D gene TRBD1, 6 bases. The CDR3 length is 14 residues. V lost 4 bases and J 7 bases, leaving 15 bases between the germline ends. The germline V gene encodes CDR1 SGHDT and CDR2 YYEEEE. The CDR3 loop is CASSNLQGWNEQFF. DNA of the CDR3: TGTGCCAGCAGCAACCTACAGGGTTGGAATGAGCAGTTCTTC.

A few counts support this clone. The V gene is TRBV4-3, the J gene TRBJ2-7; TRBD2 matches 7 bases. The CDR3 consists of 16 residues. The J segment lost 0 bases and the V segment lost 4 bases, leaving 9 bases of the junction unmatched. Germline V gene sequence: CDR1 LGHNA, CDR2 YSLEER. As DNA, the CDR3 is TGCGCCAGCAGCCGCCAAGCGGGGATCAGCTCCTACGAGCAGTACTTC. Protein: CASSRQAGISSYEQYF.